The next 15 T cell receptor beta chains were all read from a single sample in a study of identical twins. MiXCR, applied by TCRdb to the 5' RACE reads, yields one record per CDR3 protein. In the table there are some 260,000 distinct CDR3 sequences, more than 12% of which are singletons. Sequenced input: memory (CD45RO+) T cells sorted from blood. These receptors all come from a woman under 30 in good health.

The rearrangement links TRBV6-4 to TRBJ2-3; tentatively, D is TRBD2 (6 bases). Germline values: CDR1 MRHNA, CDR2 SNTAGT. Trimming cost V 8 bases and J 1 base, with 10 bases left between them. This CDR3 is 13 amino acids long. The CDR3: CASGPSGTDTQYF. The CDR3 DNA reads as TGTGCCAGCGGACCTAGCGGCACAGATACGCAGTATTTT.

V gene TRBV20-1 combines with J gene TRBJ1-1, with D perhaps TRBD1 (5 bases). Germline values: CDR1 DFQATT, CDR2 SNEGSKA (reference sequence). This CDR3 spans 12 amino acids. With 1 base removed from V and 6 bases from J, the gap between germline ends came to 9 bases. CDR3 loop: CSARGGTAEAFF. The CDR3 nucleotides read TGCAGTGCTAGAGGGGGGACCGCTGAAGCTTTCTTT.

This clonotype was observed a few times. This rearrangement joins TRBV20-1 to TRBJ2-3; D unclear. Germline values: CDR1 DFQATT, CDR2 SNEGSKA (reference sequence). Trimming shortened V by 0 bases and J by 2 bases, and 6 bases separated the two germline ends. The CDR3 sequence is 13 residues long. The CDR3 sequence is CSAREGSTDTQYF. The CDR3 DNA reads TGCAGTGCTAGAGAGGGCTCCACAGATACGCAGTATTTT.

CDR3 region: CASSLAGTGPGELFF. For the CDR3, the DNA is TGTGCCAGCAGCTTAGCTGGGACAGGGCCCGGGGAGCTGTTTTTT. The chain recombines TRBV7-2 with TRBJ2-2; 9 positions match TRBD1. The ends lost 0 bases at V and 6 bases at J; junction bases unmatched: 2. Germline V gives CDR1 SGHTA, CDR2 FQGNSA. The CDR3 covers 15 residues.

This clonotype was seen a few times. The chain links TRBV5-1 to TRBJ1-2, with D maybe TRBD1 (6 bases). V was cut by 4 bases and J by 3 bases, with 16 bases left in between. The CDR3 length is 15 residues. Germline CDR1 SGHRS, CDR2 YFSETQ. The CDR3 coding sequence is TGCGCCAGCAGCCCGACAAGTAGGGGGGACTATGGCTACACCTTC. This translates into CASSPTSRGDYGYTF.

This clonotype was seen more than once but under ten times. The CDR3 coding sequence is TGTGCCAGCAGCTTAGCACCCTATTCTAACCAAGAGACCCAGTACTTC. This codes for CASSLAPYSNQETQYF. The chain uses TRBV7-2 and TRBJ2-5; no clear D gene. With 0 bases removed from V and 0 bases from J, the gap between germline ends came to 11 bases. The CDR3 is 16 residues long. Germline CDR1 and CDR2: SGHTA and FQGNSA.

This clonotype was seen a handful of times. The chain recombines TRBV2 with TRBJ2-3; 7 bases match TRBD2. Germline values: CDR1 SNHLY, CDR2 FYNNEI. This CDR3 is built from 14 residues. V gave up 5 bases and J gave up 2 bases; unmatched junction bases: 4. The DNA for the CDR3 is TGTGCCAGCAGTTGGGGGGGACCCACAGATACGCAGTATTTT. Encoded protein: CASSWGGPTDTQYF.

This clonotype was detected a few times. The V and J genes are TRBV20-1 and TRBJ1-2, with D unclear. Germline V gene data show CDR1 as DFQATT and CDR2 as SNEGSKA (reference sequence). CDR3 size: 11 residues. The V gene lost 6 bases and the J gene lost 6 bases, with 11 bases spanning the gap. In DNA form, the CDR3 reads TGCAGTGCCCGGCGGAGGAATGGCTACACCTTC. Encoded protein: CSARRRNGYTF.

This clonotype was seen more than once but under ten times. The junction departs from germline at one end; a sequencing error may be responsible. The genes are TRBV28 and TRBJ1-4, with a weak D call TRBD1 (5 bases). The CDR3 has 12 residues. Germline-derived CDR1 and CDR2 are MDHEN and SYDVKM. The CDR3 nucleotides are TGTGCCAGCAGTTTTCAGGGAAGAAAACTTTTTTTT. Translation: CASSFQGRKLFF.

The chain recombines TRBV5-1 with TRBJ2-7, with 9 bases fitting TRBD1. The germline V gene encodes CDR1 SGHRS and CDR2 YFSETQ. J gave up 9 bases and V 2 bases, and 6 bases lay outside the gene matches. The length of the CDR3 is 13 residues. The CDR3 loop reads CASSFGTGIRQYF. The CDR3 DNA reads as TGCGCCAGCAGCTTCGGGACAGGGATAAGGCAGTACTTC. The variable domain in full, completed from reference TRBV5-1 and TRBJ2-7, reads KAGVTQTPRYLIKTRGQQVTLSCSPISGHRSVSWYQQTPGQGLQFLFEYFSETQRNKGNFPGRFSGRQFSNSRSEMNVSTLELGDSALYLCASSFGTGIRQYFGPGTRLTVT.

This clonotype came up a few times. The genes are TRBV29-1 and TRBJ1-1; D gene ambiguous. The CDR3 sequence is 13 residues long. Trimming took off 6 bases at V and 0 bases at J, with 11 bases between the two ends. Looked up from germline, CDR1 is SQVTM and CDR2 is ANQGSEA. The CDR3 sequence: CSVSITMNTEAFF. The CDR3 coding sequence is TGCAGCGTAAGCATTACAATGAACACTGAAGCTTTCTTT.

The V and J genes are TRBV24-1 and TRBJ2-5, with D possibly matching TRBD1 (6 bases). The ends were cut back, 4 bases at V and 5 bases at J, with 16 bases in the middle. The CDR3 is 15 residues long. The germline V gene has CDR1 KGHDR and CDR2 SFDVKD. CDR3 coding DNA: TGTGCCACCAGTGACGCTGGGACAACTGGGGAGACCCAGTACTTC. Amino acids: CATSDAGTTGETQYF.

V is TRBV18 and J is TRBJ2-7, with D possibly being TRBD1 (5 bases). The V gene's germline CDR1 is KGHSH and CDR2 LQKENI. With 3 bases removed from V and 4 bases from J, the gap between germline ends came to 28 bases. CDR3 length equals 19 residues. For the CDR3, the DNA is TGTGCCAGCTCACCGCAGGGTGCAAAACCGTCGAGAAAATTTTACGAGCAGTACTTC. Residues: CASSPQGAKPSRKFYEQYF. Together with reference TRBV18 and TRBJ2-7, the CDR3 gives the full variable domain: NAGVMQNPRHLVRRRGQEARLRCSPMKGHSHVYWYRQLPEEGLKFMVYLQKENIIDESGMPKERFSAEFPKEGPSILRIQQVVRGDSAAYFCASSPQGAKPSRKFYEQYFGPGTRLTVT.

The CDR3 nucleotides read TGCAGTGCTACGAGTAGGGTTTCTGGGGCCAACGTCCTGACTTTC. As protein: CSATSRVSGANVLTF. The chain is built from TRBV20-1 and TRBJ2-6; D is ambiguous. The germline CDR1 and CDR2 sequences are DFQATT and SNEGSKA (reference sequence). Trimming cost V 4 bases and J 1 base, with 11 bases left between them. This CDR3 region has 15 residues.

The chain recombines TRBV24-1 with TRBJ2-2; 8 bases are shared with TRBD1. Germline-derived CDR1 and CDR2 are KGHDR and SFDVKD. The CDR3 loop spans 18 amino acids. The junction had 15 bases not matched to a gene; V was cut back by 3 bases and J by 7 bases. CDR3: CATSDPRGLFSGDGELFF. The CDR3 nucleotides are TGTGCCACCAGTGATCCCAGGGGGCTTTTCTCCGGGGACGGGGAGCTGTTTTTT.